The next 5 T cell receptor beta chains were all read from a single sample in a study of blood T cell repertoires in COVID-19. The method was immunoSEQ multiplex PCR; TCRdb's version includes in-frame clones alone and lacks a portion of them. The table shows over 75,000 clones, with about four fifths occurring only once. The sequencing sample was made of peripheral blood. The receptors were gathered from a woman aged 80 or over with acute or convalescent COVID-19.

The chain uses TRBV28 and TRBJ2-7, with TRBD1 identical over 9 bases. Per germline, CDR1 MDHEN and CDR2 SYDVKM. After removal of 5 bases from V and 3 bases from J, the junction contained 2 bases not matched to a gene. The CDR3 extends over 13 amino acids. CDR3 protein: CASSKGQGYEQYF. The CDR3 DNA follows: TGTGCCAGCAGTAAGGGACAGGGCTACGAGCAGTACTTC.

The V call is TRBV7-2, the J call TRBJ2-1; D unclear. The CDR3 has 11 residues. V gave up 6 bases and J gave up 6 bases, with 6 bases separating them. The germline gives CDR1 SGHTA, CDR2 FQGNSA. Here the CDR3 DNA reads TGTGCCAGCAGTCCTATCAATGAGCAGTTCTTC. Translating gives CASSPINEQFF. Looking up the rest from reference TRBV7-2 and TRBJ2-1 gives the full variable domain: GAGVSQSPSNKVTEKGKDVELRCDPISGHTALYWYRQSLGQGLEFLIYFQGNSAPDKSGLPSDRFSAERTGGSVSTLTIQRTQQEDSAVYLCASSPINEQFFGPGTRLTVL.

The chain joins TRBV4-1 to TRBJ1-2; D unresolved. V shed 0 bases and J shed 7 bases, with 12 bases lying between them. The CDR3 is made up of 14 amino acids. From germline, CDR1 is MGHRA and CDR2 YSYEKL. DNA of the CDR3: TGCGCCAGCAGCCAAGATCAGAGCAGGTCTGGCTACACCTTC. It yields the protein CASSQDQSRSGYTF.

CDR3 sequence: CASGTETDTQYF. CDR3 DNA sequence: TGTGCCAGTGGGACAGAGACAGATACGCAGTATTTT. The chain links TRBV9 to TRBJ2-3; 7 nucleotides align to TRBD1. CDR1 and CDR2 from the germline V gene are SGDLS and YYNGEE. This CDR3 has 12 residues. The J segment lost 3 bases and the V segment lost 8 bases, leaving 3 bases of the junction unmatched. Full variable domain (missing parts from reference TRBV9 and TRBJ2-3): DSGVTQTPKHLITATGQRVTLRCSPRSGDLSVYWYQQSLDQGLQFLIQYYNGEERAKGNILERFSAQQFPDLHSELNLSSLELGDSALYFCASGTETDTQYFGPGTRLTVL.

The V gene is TRBV11-2, the J gene TRBJ2-3; 7 bases are shared with TRBD2. CDR1 and CDR2 (germline): SGHAT, FQNNGV. The CDR3 sequence is 14 residues long. The V and J ends lost 7 bases and 3 bases, in that order; junction bases with no gene match: 7. The CDR3 nucleotides read TGTGCCAGCAAGCTCCGGGGAGGGACAGATACGCAGTATTTT. This sequence encodes CASKLRGGTDTQYF.